Below, one T cell receptor (beta chain) is given with its context. The data derive from a study of T cell responses to AZD1222 COVID-19 vaccine. TCRdb keeps only in-frame clones here, not all; method: immunoSEQ multiplex PCR. The sample carries over 85,000 clones, about 90% recorded once. The germline V gene encodes CDR1 SGHRS and CDR2 YFSETQ. This CDR3 has 15 amino acids. V dropped 0 bases and J dropped 5; count of bases not matched to a gene: 5. The sequence derives from an adult who received the AZD1222 COVID-19 vaccine. The chain recombines TRBV5-1 with TRBJ2-5; 9 positions match TRBD1. The sample consisted of peripheral blood, taken 28 days after the second AZD1222 dose. Written as DNA, the CDR3 is TGCGCCAGCAGCTTGGACGGGACAGGGTCGGAGACCCAGTACTTC. Translation gives CASSLDGTGSETQYF.